These 18 T cell receptor beta chains were all obtained from the same sample, sequenced in a study of T cells in Graves' hyperthyroidism and ophthalmopathy. It was RNA transcripts that yielded the amplified TCR beta CDR3 regions. The HTBI primer set was used in a first-round RT-PCR of the TCR CDR3. TCRdb called the multiplex PCR reads again in MiXCR, with one record for every CDR3 protein. The sample carries 600,000 to 900,000 distinct CDR3 sequences, 15% to 20% recorded once. The sample was blood. These receptors all come from a man between 18 and 35 years old with Graves' hyperthyroidism.

This clonotype was seen many times. The chain carries TRBV5-1 and TRBJ2-7; TRBD2 matches at 8 bases. The V and J ends lost 0 bases and 4 bases, in that order; junction bases with no gene match: 6. The CDR3 is 15 residues long. Germline assignment: CDR1 SGHRS and CDR2 YFSETQ. The DNA of the CDR3 is TGCGCCAGCAGCTTGGCCAGCGGGAGAGGGTACGAGCAGTACTTC. Protein product: CASSLASGRGYEQYF.

This clonotype was counted ten times or more. V usage is TRBV24-1 and J usage is TRBJ2-7; the D is unclear. Germline values: CDR1 KGHDR, CDR2 SFDVKD. The CDR3 length is 14 residues. The V end lost 3 bases, the J end lost 6 bases, and 14 bases lay between the germline ends. The CDR3 DNA sequence: TGTGCCACCAGTGATGGGCCGTTATCCGGCGAGCAGTACTTC. This codes for CATSDGPLSGEQYF.

This clonotype showed up just a few times. The chain employs TRBV20-1 and TRBJ2-7, with 9 bases aligning to TRBD1. There are 14 residues in the CDR3. CDR1 and CDR2 from the germline V gene are DFQATT and SNEGSKA (reference sequence). V gave up 3 bases and J gave up 1 base; unmatched junction bases: 4. CDR3: CSARWGQGSYEQYF. The CDR3 DNA reads TGCAGTGCTAGGTGGGGACAGGGTTCCTACGAGCAGTACTTC.

This clonotype was observed at least ten times. DNA of the CDR3: TGTGCCAGCAGCGAGCGGAATGAGCAGTTCTTC. This translates into CASSERNEQFF. The chain employs TRBV2 and TRBJ2-1; D might be TRBD2 (5 bases). Trimming shortened V by 6 bases and J by 7 bases, and 7 bases separated the two germline ends. The CDR3 covers 11 residues. Germline V gene sequence: CDR1 SNHLY, CDR2 FYNNEI.

This clonotype came up a few times. The V and J genes are TRBV28 and TRBJ2-1; D ambiguous. The CDR3 spans 13 residues. Germline V gene data show CDR1 as MDHEN and CDR2 as SYDVKM. The V end was cut by 7 bases, the J end by 15 bases, with 22 bases between. The CDR3 protein is CASTSLRADNRFF. DNA of the CDR3: TGTGCCAGCACCTCACTACGAGCCGATAACAGGTTCTTC.

This clonotype was detected ten times or more. The genes are TRBV3-1 and TRBJ2-1; unclear D gene. Germline V gives CDR1 LGHDT, CDR2 YNNKEL (reference sequence). The CDR3 is 14 amino acids. Between the trimmed V and J ends, which lost 2 bases and 8 bases, there was a span of 13 bases. CDR3 sequence: CASSQPGSGDEQFF. CDR3 bases: TGTGCCAGCAGCCAACCGGGTTCTGGGGATGAGCAGTTCTTC.

This clonotype was detected many times. This chain joins TRBV28 and TRBJ1-2; 9 nucleotides line up with TRBD1. This CDR3 comprises 17 residues. Germline CDR1 and CDR2: MDHEN and SYDVKM. J was trimmed by 6 bases and V by 4 bases; bases with no gene match: 15. DNA for the CDR3: TGTGCCAGCAGTTCGGGACAGGGATTAATTCGTCGGGATGGCTACACCTTC. This translates into CASSSGQGLIRRDGYTF.

This clonotype has a count of ten or more. The J gene is TRBJ1-1, the V gene TRBV12-3 or TRBV12-4, with D unresolved. The CDR3 totals 14 residues. The V end lost 5 bases, the J end lost 1 base, and 11 bases lay between the germline ends. DNA for the CDR3: TGTGCCAGCAGTGTGACAAACTCGAACACTGAAGCTTTCTTT. Its protein is CASSVTNSNTEAFF.

This clonotype was observed many times. V usage is TRBV7-2 and J usage is TRBJ1-1; tentative D call: TRBD1 (6 bases). The germline CDR1 and CDR2 sequences are SGHTA and FQGNSA. V was trimmed by 5 bases and J by 1 base, leaving 11 bases between them. This CDR3 has 14 residues. CDR3 region: CASSGTGWNTEAFF. The DNA of the CDR3 is TGTGCCAGCAGCGGAACAGGGTGGAACACTGAAGCTTTCTTT. The whole variable domain, filled in from reference TRBV7-2 and TRBJ1-1, reads GAGVSQSPSNKVTEKGKDVELRCDPISGHTALYWYRQSLGQGLEFLIYFQGNSAPDKSGLPSDRFSAERTGGSVSTLTIQRTQQEDSAVYLCASSGTGWNTEAFFGQGTRLTVV.

This clonotype was recorded many times. The chain is built from TRBV7-2 and TRBJ1-2; D is undetermined. The CDR3 covers 13 residues. The V end was cut by 2 bases, the J end by 4 bases, with 8 bases between. Germline-derived CDR1 and CDR2 are SGHTA and FQGNSA. CDR3 bases: TGTGCCAGCAGCTTATCGGGGTCCTATGGCTACACCTTC. This gives the protein CASSLSGSYGYTF.

This clonotype came up a few times. V is TRBV3-1 and J is TRBJ2-3; D might be TRBD1 (5 bases). Trimming removed 4 bases at V and 5 bases at J, with 13 bases between. Per the germline V gene, CDR1 is LGHDT and CDR2 is YNNKEL (reference sequence). This CDR3 contains 14 residues. CDR3 in amino acids: CASSLDVQGDTQYF. CDR3 coding DNA: TGTGCCAGCAGCCTCGACGTCCAGGGAGATACGCAGTATTTT.

This chain connects TRBV12-3 or TRBV12-4 to TRBJ1-1; 10 nucleotides align to TRBD1. This CDR3 is 15 amino acids long. V gave up 3 bases and J gave up 7 bases; unmatched junction bases: 8. The chain's CDR3 is CASSFRDRGQNEAFF. As DNA, the CDR3 is TGTGCCAGCAGTTTCCGTGACAGGGGGCAAAATGAAGCTTTCTTT.

Details on this clonotype: A clone one base away is much larger, so this may be a read error. J is TRBJ2-1 and V is TRBV11-1, with a possible D match to TRBD2 (6 bases). V was shortened by 0 bases and J by 10 bases, with 13 bases between the two germline ends. CDR3 length: 14 residues. In germline, CDR1 is SGHAT, CDR2 FQDESV (reference sequence). CDR3 DNA sequence: TGTGCCAGCAGCTTAGCGGGACTCGGCGGCGAGCAGTTCTTC. Its translation: CASSLAGLGGEQFF. The full variable domain, its missing parts supplied by reference TRBV11-1 and TRBJ2-1, is EAEVAQSPRYKITEKSQAVAFWCDPISGHATLYWYRQILGQGPELLVQFQDESVVDDSQLPKDRFSAERLKGVDSTLKIQPAELGDSAMYLCASSLAGLGGEQFFGPGTRLTVL.

V is TRBV7-3 and J is TRBJ2-2; 9 nucleotides line up with TRBD1. The CDR3 covers 16 residues. Germline lookup yields CDR1 SGHTA and CDR2 FQGTGA. J lost 2 bases, V lost 4 bases, and 5 bases had no gene match. In DNA form, the CDR3 reads TGTGCCAGCAGCTCCCGGGACAGGGTCAACACCGGGGAGCTGTTTTTT. Its translation: CASSSRDRVNTGELFF.

This clonotype turned up a few times. The J gene is TRBJ2-1, the V gene TRBV3-1, with TRBD2 identical over 11 bases. This CDR3 is built from 18 residues. Per germline, CDR1 LGHDT and CDR2 YNNKEL (reference sequence). The V segment lost 0 bases and the J segment 8 bases; nucleotides outside the gene matches: 12. In DNA form, the CDR3 reads TGTGCCAGCAGCCAAGATGAAAAGCTAGCGGGAGGTTGGGATGAGCAGTTCTTC. This sequence encodes CASSQDEKLAGGWDEQFF.

This clonotype came up many times. The chain couples TRBV7-2 to TRBJ2-7; D may be TRBD2 (6 bases). The ends were cut back, 1 base at V and 0 bases at J, with 13 bases in the middle. The germline CDR1 and CDR2 sequences are SGHTA and FQGNSA. The CDR3 runs 16 residues. CDR3 nucleotide sequence: TGTGCCAGCAGCTTAGGAATTGGGGGGTACTCCTACGAGCAGTACTTC. Its protein product is CASSLGIGGYSYEQYF.

This clonotype has just a few counts. The V gene is TRBV5-6, the J gene TRBJ2-1; maybe TRBD1 (6 bases). Trimming removed 3 bases from V and 1 base from J, with 14 bases in between. Germline-derived CDR1 and CDR2 are SGHDT and YYEEEE. This CDR3 spans 16 amino acids. Here the CDR3 reads CASSWRARGSYNEQFF. The DNA of the CDR3 is TGTGCCAGCAGCTGGCGGGCTAGGGGGTCCTACAATGAGCAGTTCTTC.

This clonotype has more than one count but fewer than ten. The chain employs TRBV9 and TRBJ2-2, with 11 bases identical to TRBD2. Trimming took 4 bases from V and 5 from J; bases not matched to a gene: 7. The CDR3 is 16 residues long. Germline lookup yields CDR1 SGDLS and CDR2 YYNGEE. The CDR3 loop reads CASSFRLAGLTGELFF. In DNA, the CDR3 is TGTGCCAGCAGCTTTCGACTAGCGGGACTGACCGGGGAGCTGTTTTTT. Filled out from reference TRBV9 and TRBJ2-2, the complete variable domain reads DSGVTQTPKHLITATGQRVTLRCSPRSGDLSVYWYQQSLDQGLQFLIQYYNGEERAKGNILERFSAQQFPDLHSELNLSSLELGDSALYFCASSFRLAGLTGELFFGEGSRLTVL.